The entry that follows covers one T cell receptor (beta chain) sequence. The antigen remains undetermined. This sample was included in a study of cytomegalovirus exposure and HLA in healthy donors. Overall study: An analysis done earlier identified 120 million or so unique TCR beta sequences from about 180 million T cells. The study, taken as a whole, reports: Published work reported that the classifier diagnosed cytomegalovirus status with high specificity and sensitivity. Cytomegalovirus association was listed for about 150 TCR beta chains. Researchers reported in a later analysis that common viral pathogens appeared linked to several top clusters.

Trimming removed 1 base at V and 7 bases at J, with 13 bases between. Germline lookup yields CDR1 SGHTA and CDR2 FQGTGA. The CDR3 loop spans 14 amino acids. It was with 60 Vbeta and 13 Jbeta primers that the PCR ran. TCRdb's table, derived via immunoSEQ multiplex PCR, lists solely in-frame clones and lacks some. Here the sample spans approximately 260,000 clones, 84% being singletons. Specimen: PBMCs. The sequence was collected from a woman between 40 and 55 years old in good health and CMV-seropositive. This chain connects TRBV7-3 to TRBJ1-2; possible D gene TRBD1, 6 bases. The CDR3 region is CASSLNAGESGYTF. The CDR3 DNA is TGTGCCAGCAGCTTAAATGCAGGGGAAAGTGGCTACACCTTC.